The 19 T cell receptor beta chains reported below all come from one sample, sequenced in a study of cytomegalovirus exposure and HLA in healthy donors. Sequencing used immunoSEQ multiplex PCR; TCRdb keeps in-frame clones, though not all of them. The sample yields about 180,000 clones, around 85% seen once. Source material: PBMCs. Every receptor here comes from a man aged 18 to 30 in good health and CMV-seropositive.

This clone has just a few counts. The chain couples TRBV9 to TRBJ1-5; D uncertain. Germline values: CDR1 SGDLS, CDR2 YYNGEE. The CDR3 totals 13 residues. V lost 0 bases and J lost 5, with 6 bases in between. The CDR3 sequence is CASSVGSDQPQHF. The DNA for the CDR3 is TGTGCCAGCAGCGTAGGATCAGATCAGCCCCAGCATTTT.

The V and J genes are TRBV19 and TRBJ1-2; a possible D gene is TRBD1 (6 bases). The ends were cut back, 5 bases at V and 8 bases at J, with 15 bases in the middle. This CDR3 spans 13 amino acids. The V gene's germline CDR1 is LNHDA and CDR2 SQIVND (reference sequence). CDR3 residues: CASSLSGTKGYTF. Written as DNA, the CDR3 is TGTGCCAGTAGTTTAAGCGGGACAAAAGGCTACACCTTC.

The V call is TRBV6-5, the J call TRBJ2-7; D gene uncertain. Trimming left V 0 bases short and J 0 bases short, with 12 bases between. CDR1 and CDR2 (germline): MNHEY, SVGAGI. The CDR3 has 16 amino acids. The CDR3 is CASSYSGSRASYEQYF. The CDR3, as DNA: TGTGCCAGCAGTTACTCGGGCAGTAGAGCCTCCTACGAGCAGTACTTC.

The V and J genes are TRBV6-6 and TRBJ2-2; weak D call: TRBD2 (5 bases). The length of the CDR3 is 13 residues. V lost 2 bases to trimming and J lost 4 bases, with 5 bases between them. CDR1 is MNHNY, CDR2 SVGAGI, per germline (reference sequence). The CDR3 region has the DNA TGTGCCAGCAGTTACGAGGGCACCGGGGAGCTGTTTTTT. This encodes CASSYEGTGELFF.

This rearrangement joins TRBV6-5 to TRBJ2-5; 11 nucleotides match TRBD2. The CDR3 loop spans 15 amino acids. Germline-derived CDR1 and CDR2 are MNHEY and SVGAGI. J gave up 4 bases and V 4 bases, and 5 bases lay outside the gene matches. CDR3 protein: CASSLAGGLTETQYF. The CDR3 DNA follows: TGTGCCAGCAGTTTAGCGGGGGGGCTTACAGAGACCCAGTACTTC.

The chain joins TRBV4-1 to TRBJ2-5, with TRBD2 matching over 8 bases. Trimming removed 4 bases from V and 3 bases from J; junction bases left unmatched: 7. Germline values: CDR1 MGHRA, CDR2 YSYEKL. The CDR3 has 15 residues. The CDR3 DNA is TGCGCCAGCAGCCGCCTGGCGGGGGGAAAAGAGACCCAGTACTTC. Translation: CASSRLAGGKETQYF.

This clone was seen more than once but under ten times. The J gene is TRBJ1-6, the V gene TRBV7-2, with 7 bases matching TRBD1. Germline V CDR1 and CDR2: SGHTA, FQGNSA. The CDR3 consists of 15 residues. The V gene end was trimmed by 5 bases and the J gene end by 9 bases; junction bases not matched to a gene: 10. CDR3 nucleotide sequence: TGTGCCAGCAGCGTGCGGACAGGTGTTGCTTCACCCCTCCACTTT. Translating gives CASSVRTGVASPLHF.

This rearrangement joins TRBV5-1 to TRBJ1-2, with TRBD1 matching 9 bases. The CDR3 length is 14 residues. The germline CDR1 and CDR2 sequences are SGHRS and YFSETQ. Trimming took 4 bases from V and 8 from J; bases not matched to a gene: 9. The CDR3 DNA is TGCGCCAGCAGCCAGGACAGGGGATCGGGGGGCTACACCTTC. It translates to CASSQDRGSGGYTF.

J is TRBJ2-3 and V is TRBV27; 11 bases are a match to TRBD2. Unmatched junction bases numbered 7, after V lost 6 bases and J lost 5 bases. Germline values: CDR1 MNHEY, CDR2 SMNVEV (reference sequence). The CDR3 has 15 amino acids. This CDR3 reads CASSLLAGVRDTQYF. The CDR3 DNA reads TGTGCCAGCAGCCTACTAGCGGGAGTTAGAGATACGCAGTATTTT.

DNA for the CDR3: TGTGCCAGTAGTATAAGGGGGCGCGGAACCAATCAGCCCCAGCATTTT. It encodes CASSIRGRGTNQPQHF. The V gene is TRBV19, the J gene TRBJ1-5; 7 bases line up with TRBD1. Germline lookup yields CDR1 LNHDA and CDR2 SQIVND (reference sequence). The length of the CDR3 is 16 residues. V lost 2 bases to trimming and J lost 3 bases; unmatched junction nucleotides: 7.

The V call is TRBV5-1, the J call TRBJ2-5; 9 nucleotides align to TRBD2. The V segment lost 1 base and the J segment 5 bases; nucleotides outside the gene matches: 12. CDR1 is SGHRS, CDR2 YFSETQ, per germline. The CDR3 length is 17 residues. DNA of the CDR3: TGCGCCAGCAGCTTGCCCCCGCTAGCGGGAAATGTGGAGACCCAGTACTTC. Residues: CASSLPPLAGNVETQYF.

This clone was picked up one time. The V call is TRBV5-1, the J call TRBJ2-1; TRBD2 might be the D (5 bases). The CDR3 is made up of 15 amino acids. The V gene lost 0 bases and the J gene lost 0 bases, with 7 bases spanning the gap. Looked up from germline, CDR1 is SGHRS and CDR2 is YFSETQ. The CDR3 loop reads CASSLAGISYNEQFF. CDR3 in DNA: TGCGCCAGCAGCTTGGCGGGGATCTCCTACAATGAGCAGTTCTTC.

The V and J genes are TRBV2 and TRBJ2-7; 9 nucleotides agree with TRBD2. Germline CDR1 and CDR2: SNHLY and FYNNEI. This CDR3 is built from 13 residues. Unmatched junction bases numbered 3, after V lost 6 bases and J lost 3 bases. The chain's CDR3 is CASSGGGVYEQYF. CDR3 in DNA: TGTGCCAGCAGCGGCGGGGGGGTCTACGAGCAGTACTTC.

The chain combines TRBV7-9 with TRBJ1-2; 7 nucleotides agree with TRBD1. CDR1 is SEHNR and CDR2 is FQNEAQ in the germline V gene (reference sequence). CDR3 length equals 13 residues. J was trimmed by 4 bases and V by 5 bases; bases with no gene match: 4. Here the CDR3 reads CASSRQGPYGYTF. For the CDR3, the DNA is TGTGCCAGCAGCAGACAGGGTCCCTATGGCTACACCTTC.

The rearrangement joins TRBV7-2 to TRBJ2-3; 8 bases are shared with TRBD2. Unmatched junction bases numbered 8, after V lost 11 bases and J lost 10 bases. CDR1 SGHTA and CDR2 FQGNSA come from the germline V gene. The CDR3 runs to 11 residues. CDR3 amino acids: CALVRGDAQYF. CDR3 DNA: TGTGCCTTGGTGCGGGGGGACGCGCAGTATTTT.

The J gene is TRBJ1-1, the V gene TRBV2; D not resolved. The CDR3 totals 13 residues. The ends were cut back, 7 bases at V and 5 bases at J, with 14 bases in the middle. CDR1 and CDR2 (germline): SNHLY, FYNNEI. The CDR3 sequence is CASNREYGTEAFF. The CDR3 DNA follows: TGTGCCAGCAATCGGGAGTACGGAACTGAAGCTTTCTTT.

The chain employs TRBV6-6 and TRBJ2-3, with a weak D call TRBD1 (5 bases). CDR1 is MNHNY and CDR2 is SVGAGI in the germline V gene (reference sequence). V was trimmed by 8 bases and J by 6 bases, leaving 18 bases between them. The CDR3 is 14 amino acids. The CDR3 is CASRSTQGKDTQYF. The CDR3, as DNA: TGTGCCAGCCGTTCGACCCAGGGAAAGGATACGCAGTATTTT.

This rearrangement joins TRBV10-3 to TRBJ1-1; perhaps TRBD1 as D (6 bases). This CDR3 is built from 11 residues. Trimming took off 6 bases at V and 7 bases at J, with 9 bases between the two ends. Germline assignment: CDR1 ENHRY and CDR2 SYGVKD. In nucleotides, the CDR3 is TGTGCCATCAGAGCAGGGGATGAAGCTTTCTTT. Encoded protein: CAIRAGDEAFF.

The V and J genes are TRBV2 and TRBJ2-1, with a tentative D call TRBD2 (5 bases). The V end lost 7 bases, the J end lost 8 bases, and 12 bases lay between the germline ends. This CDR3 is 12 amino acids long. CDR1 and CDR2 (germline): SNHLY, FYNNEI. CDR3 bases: TGTGCCAGCACCTTACTAGTGGATGAGCAGTTCTTC. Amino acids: CASTLLVDEQFF.